One and the same sample provided the 24 T cell receptor beta chains below, sequenced in a study of cytomegalovirus exposure and HLA in healthy donors. PCR employed 60 Vbeta and 13 Jbeta primers. Libraries were prepared by immunoSEQ multiplex PCR; TCRdb keeps only in-frame clonotypes and omits some of them. The sample includes over 150,000 clones, 84% of them seen just once. Source material: PBMCs. These receptors all come from a young man in good health and CMV-seronegative.

This clone was recorded once. V gene TRBV30 combines with J gene TRBJ2-7; TRBD1 agrees at 7 bases. This CDR3 has 14 residues. Losses at the gene ends were 0 bases for V and 2 bases for J; bases not matched to a gene: 4. Germline assignment: CDR1 GTSNPN and CDR2 SVGIG (reference sequence). The CDR3 region has the DNA TGTGCCTGGAGTGTAGAGACAGGGACCTACGAGCAGTACTTC. Residues: CAWSVETGTYEQYF.

J is TRBJ1-3 and V is TRBV7-9, with D possibly TRBD1 on 5 matching bases. The V and J ends lost 3 bases and 8 bases respectively, with 14 bases between them. The germline V gene has CDR1 SEHNR and CDR2 FQNEAQ (reference sequence). The CDR3 sequence is 14 residues long. The CDR3 protein is CASSFEGQTDTIYF. CDR3 sequence (DNA): TGTGCCAGCAGCTTCGAAGGACAAACGGACACCATATATTTT.

The chain has TRBV6-1 and TRBJ1-1; D is ambiguous. V shed 6 bases and J shed 6 bases, with 11 bases lying between them. Germline-derived CDR1 and CDR2 are MNHNS and SASEGT. CDR3 length: 12 amino acids. The DNA for the CDR3 is TGTGCCAGCAGGCCCAGGCTGCCTGAAGCTTTCTTT. It specifies CASRPRLPEAFF.

The chain combines TRBV28 with TRBJ2-3, with 7 bases lining up with TRBD2. The CDR3 extends over 15 amino acids. The germline CDR1 and CDR2 sequences are MDHEN and SYDVKM. V trimming: 5 bases; J trimming: 2 bases; junction bases outside the gene matches: 7. The CDR3 DNA follows: TGTGCCAGCAGTCTGGCTAGCGGATACACAGATACGCAGTATTTT. Amino acids: CASSLASGYTDTQYF. The variable domain in full, completed from reference TRBV28 and TRBJ2-3, reads DVKVTQSSRYLVKRTGEKVFLECVQDMDHENMFWYRQDPGLGLRLIYFSYDVKMKEKGDIPEGYSVSREKKERFSLILESASTNQTSMYLCASSLASGYTDTQYFGPGTRLTVL.

For the CDR3, the DNA is TGCGCCAGCAGCCAATTCTCTAGCGGGAGCCACGAGCAGTACTTC. This gives the protein CASSQFSSGSHEQYF. The rearrangement uses TRBV4-3 and TRBJ2-7, with 10 nucleotides matching TRBD2. V lost 2 bases, J lost 5 bases, and 6 bases stayed unmatched. The CDR3 is 15 residues long. Per germline, CDR1 LGHNA and CDR2 YSLEER.

The sample holds a few counts of this clone. This rearrangement joins TRBV28 to TRBJ2-2; D ambiguous. Trimming stripped 3 bases from V and 6 bases from J, with 8 bases between. Per germline, CDR1 MDHEN and CDR2 SYDVKM. The CDR3 contains 13 residues. CDR3 coding DNA: TGTGCCAGCAGTTTCGGTCCGTCCGGGGAGCTGTTTTTT. Translation gives CASSFGPSGELFF.

The chain carries TRBV29-1 and TRBJ2-7; tentatively, D is TRBD1 (6 bases). V lost 7 bases and J 3 bases, leaving 13 bases between the germline ends. Germline V gene data show CDR1 as SQVTM and CDR2 as ANQGSEA. The CDR3 contains 12 residues. The CDR3 sequence: CSATGRGYEQYF. CDR3 DNA: TGCAGCGCCACGGGCAGGGGCTACGAGCAGTACTTC.

DNA of the CDR3: TGCGCCAGCAGCTTACAACCGACAGGGATCATGAACACTGAAGCTTTCTTT. It specifies CASSLQPTGIMNTEAFF. The chain carries TRBV5-1 and TRBJ1-1; 7 positions match TRBD1. The CDR3 has 17 amino acids. J lost 0 bases, V lost 2 bases, and 10 bases had no gene match. Per the germline V gene, CDR1 is SGHRS and CDR2 is YFSETQ.

This clone occurred once. The chain recombines TRBV2 with TRBJ1-2, with 10 bases fitting TRBD1. With 7 bases clipped from V and 8 bases from J, the junction kept 22 bases outside the gene matches. The germline V gene has CDR1 SNHLY and CDR2 FYNNEI. This CDR3 is built from 18 residues. CDR3: CASNRRTGQGLGIWGYTF. CDR3 DNA: TGTGCCAGCAATCGTAGGACGGGACAGGGGTTAGGCATTTGGGGCTACACCTTC.

The chain carries TRBV19 and TRBJ1-1, with D uncertain. Trimming pared 4 bases from V and 1 base from J, leaving 13 bases between. In germline, CDR1 is LNHDA, CDR2 SQIVND (reference sequence). The CDR3 is 15 residues long. CDR3 bases: TGTGCCAGTAGTACCCACCCTCGGAGGAACACTGAAGCTTTCTTT. Amino acid sequence: CASSTHPRRNTEAFF.

The chain recombines TRBV6-5 with TRBJ1-2; 8 bases match TRBD1. The V gene's germline CDR1 is MNHEY and CDR2 SVGAGI. The CDR3 consists of 14 residues. The ends lost 6 bases at V and 3 bases at J; junction bases unmatched: 6. The CDR3, as DNA: TGTGCCAGCAGAAGGACAGGGCTCGACTATGGCTACACCTTC. Its translation is CASRRTGLDYGYTF.

This clone showed up just a few times. The chain joins TRBV4-3 to TRBJ2-2, with a weak D call TRBD1 (5 bases). V was pared by 0 bases and J by 2 bases, with 10 bases between. The CDR3 is 16 amino acids. CDR1 is LGHNA and CDR2 is YSLEER in the germline V gene. CDR3: CASSQEKGINTGELFF. The CDR3 bases are TGCGCCAGCAGCCAAGAGAAGGGGATTAACACCGGGGAGCTGTTTTTT.

J is TRBJ2-1 and V is TRBV7-3; D gene uncertain. The germline CDR1 and CDR2 sequences are SGHTA and FQGTGA. This CDR3 contains 17 residues. V was shortened by 4 bases and J by 10 bases, with 26 bases between the two germline ends. Here the CDR3 DNA reads TGTGCCAGCAGCTCCTCGCCCACTATGCTTAGGTACGGGGAGCAGTTCTTC. The encoded protein is CASSSSPTMLRYGEQFF.

This chain uses TRBV6-5 with TRBJ2-1, with 7 bases matching TRBD2. CDR1 and CDR2 from the germline V gene are MNHEY and SVGAGI. This CDR3 region has 15 residues. J was trimmed by 4 bases and V by 6 bases; bases with no gene match: 9. This chain's CDR3 is CASRLLASPYNEQFF. CDR3 coding DNA: TGTGCCAGCAGATTACTAGCGAGCCCGTACAATGAGCAGTTCTTC.

Only one count was recorded for this clone. J is TRBJ1-2 and V is TRBV4-1; D not certain. V was clipped by 0 bases and J by 4 bases, with 15 bases between them. The CDR3 covers 16 residues. Looked up from germline, CDR1 is MGHRA and CDR2 is YSYEKL. CDR3 sequence reads: CASSQEFLRLTYGYTF. The CDR3 nucleotides read TGCGCCAGCAGCCAAGAATTCTTGCGGCTAACCTATGGCTACACCTTC.

The chain combines TRBV5-4 with TRBJ2-7, with TRBD1 matching 8 bases. CDR1 and CDR2 (germline): SGHNT, YYREEE (reference sequence). This CDR3 is built from 14 residues. V trimming: 4 bases; J trimming: 3 bases; junction bases outside the gene matches: 6. The CDR3 nucleotides read TGTGCCAGCAGCCCGGGGACAGGAGACTACGAGCAGTACTTC. Amino acid sequence: CASSPGTGDYEQYF.

The V call is TRBV14, the J call TRBJ2-7, with D possibly TRBD2 on 5 matching bases. The length of the CDR3 is 13 residues. Germline V CDR1 and CDR2: SGHDN, FVKESK. V lost 2 bases, J lost 6 bases, and 11 bases lay in between. The CDR3, as DNA: TGTGCCAGCAGCCAAACAGCGAGCGGCGAGCAGTACTTC. It translates to CASSQTASGEQYF. Supplemented by reference TRBV14 and TRBJ2-7, the full variable domain reads EAGVTQFPSHSVIEKGQTVTLRCDPISGHDNLYWYRRVMGKEIKFLLHFVKESKQDESGMPNNRFLAERTGGTYSTLKVQPAELEDSGVYFCASSQTASGEQYFGPGTRLTVT.

In this sample, this clone turned up once. The V gene is TRBV13, the J gene TRBJ2-7; 7 nucleotides align to TRBD2. Trimming cost V 0 bases and J 4 bases; bases outside gene matches: 9. The CDR3 is made up of 16 amino acids. CDR1 and CDR2 (germline): PRHDT, FYEKMQ (reference sequence). CDR3 residues: CASSLGRLAGDYEQYF. The CDR3 DNA follows: TGTGCCAGCAGCTTAGGCCGCTTAGCGGGTGATTACGAGCAGTACTTC.

The chain recombines TRBV4-3 with TRBJ2-7, with D possibly being TRBD2 (5 bases). CDR1 and CDR2 from the germline V gene are LGHNA and YSLEER. The CDR3 is 15 residues long. Trimming pared 3 bases from V and 3 bases from J, leaving 15 bases between. CDR3 protein: CASSQSYSADYEQYF. CDR3 sequence (DNA): TGCGCCAGCAGCCAGAGCTATAGCGCCGACTACGAGCAGTACTTC.

This sequence joins TRBV7-8 and TRBJ2-5; 12 bases are shared with TRBD2. The length of the CDR3 is 15 residues. Per germline, CDR1 SGHVS and CDR2 FQNEAQ. Trimming removed 5 bases from V and 4 bases from J; junction bases left unmatched: 5. CDR3 nucleotides: TGTGCCAGCAGCCGGGGACTAGCGGGTGCAGAGACCCAGTACTTC. Translating gives CASSRGLAGAETQYF. Full variable domain (rest looked up from reference TRBV7-8 and TRBJ2-5): GAGVSQSPRYKVAKRGQDVALRCDPISGHVSLFWYQQALGQGPEFLTYFQNEAQLDKSGLPSDRFFAERPEGSVSTLKIQRTQQEDSAVYLCASSRGLAGAETQYFGPGTRLLVL.

This chain links TRBV5-5 with TRBJ2-7; perhaps TRBD1 as D (7 bases). The V end was cut by 3 bases, the J end by 3 bases, with 10 bases between. This CDR3 contains 13 residues. Germline loops: CDR1 SGHKS, CDR2 YYEKEE (reference sequence). The CDR3 loop reads CASSWGDSYEQYF. The DNA of the CDR3 is TGTGCCAGCAGCTGGGGGGACAGCTACGAGCAGTACTTC.

V is TRBV4-2 and J is TRBJ2-3; 15 bases are a match to TRBD2. The trim removed 1 base at V and 4 bases at J, leaving 12 bases unmatched. Germline CDR1 reads LGHNA; CDR2 reads YNFKEQ. This CDR3 has 20 amino acids. The CDR3 spells CASSQVGEGTSGRWADTQYF. CDR3 coding DNA: TGTGCCAGCAGCCAAGTCGGGGAGGGGACTAGCGGGAGGTGGGCAGATACGCAGTATTTT.

This chain links TRBV4-1 with TRBJ2-3; D remains ambiguous. CDR1 MGHRA and CDR2 YSYEKL come from the germline V gene. This CDR3 is 14 amino acids long. The V and J ends lost 6 bases and 3 bases respectively, with 13 bases between them. DNA for the CDR3: TGCGCCAGCAGTAAGTTTTCGGTGACAGATACGCAGTATTTT. Translation gives CASSKFSVTDTQYF.

This sequence joins TRBV10-3 and TRBJ1-1; D possibly corresponds to TRBD1 (5 bases). Germline CDR1 is ENHRY and CDR2 is SYGVKD. V lost 1 base and J 5 bases, leaving 14 bases between the germline ends. The CDR3 totals 15 residues. The CDR3 loop is CAISEWAGVDTEAFF. CDR3 sequence (DNA): TGTGCCATCAGTGAGTGGGCGGGGGTTGATACTGAAGCTTTCTTT.